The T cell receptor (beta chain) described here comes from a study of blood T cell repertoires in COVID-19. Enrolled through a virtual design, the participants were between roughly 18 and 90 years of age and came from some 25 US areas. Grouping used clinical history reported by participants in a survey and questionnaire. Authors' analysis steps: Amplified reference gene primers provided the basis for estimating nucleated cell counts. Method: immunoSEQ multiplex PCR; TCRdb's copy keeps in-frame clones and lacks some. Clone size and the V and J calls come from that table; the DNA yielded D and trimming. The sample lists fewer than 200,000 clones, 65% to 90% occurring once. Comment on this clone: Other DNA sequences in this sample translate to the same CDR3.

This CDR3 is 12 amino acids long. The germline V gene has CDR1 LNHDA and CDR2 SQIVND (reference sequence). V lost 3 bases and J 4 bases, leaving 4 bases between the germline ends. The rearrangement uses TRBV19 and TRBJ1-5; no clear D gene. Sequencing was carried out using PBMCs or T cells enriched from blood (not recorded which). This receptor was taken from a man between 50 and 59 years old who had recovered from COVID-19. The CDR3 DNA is TGTGCCAGTAGTATCCTTAATCAGCCCCAGCATTTT. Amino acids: CASSILNQPQHF.